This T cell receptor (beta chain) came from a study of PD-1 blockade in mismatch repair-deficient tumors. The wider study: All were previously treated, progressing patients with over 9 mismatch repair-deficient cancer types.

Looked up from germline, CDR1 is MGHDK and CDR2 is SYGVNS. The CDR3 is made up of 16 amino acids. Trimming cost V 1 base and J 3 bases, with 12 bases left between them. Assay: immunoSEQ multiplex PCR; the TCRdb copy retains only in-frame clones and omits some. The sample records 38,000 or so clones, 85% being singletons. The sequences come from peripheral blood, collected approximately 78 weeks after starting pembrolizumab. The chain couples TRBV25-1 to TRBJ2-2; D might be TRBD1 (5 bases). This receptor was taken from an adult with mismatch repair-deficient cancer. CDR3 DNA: TGTGCCAGCAGTGAATTTTTTCTACAGGACACCGGGGAGCTGTTTTTT. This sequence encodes CASSEFFLQDTGELFF.